This section outlines one T cell receptor (beta chain) sequence together with its context. Its antigen is currently not known. No base quality values were provided; no much bigger clone lies one nucleotide off. This sample was taken from a study of T cell responses to AZD1222 COVID-19 vaccine (dated by TCRdb to the early 2020s). Regarding the complete study: AZD1222 recipients given second doses at about 4 weeks or at about 12 weeks were pooled, since spike-specific TCR depth and breadth were not found to differ between the two schedules. Enrollment into the trials was organized by age into subgroups of 18-55, 56-69 and 70-plus years, and those subgroups contained roughly 140, 27 and 60 TCR-sequenced participants, respectively. A total of under 250 trial participants underwent TCR sequencing, of whom more than 200 had received two doses of AZD1222 and some 25 had received two doses of the MenACWY control vaccine.

Results the study describes overall, beyond this receptor: Reportedly, almost half of the unique spike-specific TCRs recognized epitopes lying outside the regions that are mutated in the B.1.351 and B.1.1.7 variants. Vaccine-associated CD4 TCRs spanned the whole spike protein, with dominant responses in regions 160-218 and 743-854. Because no day 14 peak-response samples were available, the repertoires could be characterized only after the peak T cell response. A significant rise in spike-specific TCR breadth and depth was observed after two AZD1222 doses relative to day 0 and relative to MenACWY recipients. Conclusions about previously exposed vaccinees were limited because only six AZD1222 recipients were SARS-CoV-2 seropositive at baseline. In the small 56-69-year group, the increase in depth fell short of significance, most likely because of low power. Participants were mostly white British, with more females than males. The authors suggested clonal diversity may have been underestimated.

The CDR3 regions of human TCRbeta chains were analyzed by immunosequencing. Per the authors' processing: Repertoire TCRs were checked for matches against a reference library of SARS-CoV-2-specific TCRs that had been generated using the MIRA antigen-specificity platform. Breadth was defined as the fraction of unique TCRs that were SARS-CoV-2-associated, and depth was defined as the fraction of total T cells that were SARS-CoV-2-associated. Using the MIRA data, every spike-specific TCR was mapped to the spike region that the TCR reacted to and assigned to either a CD4 or a CD8 class. Log10-transformed breadth and depth values were compared by one-way ANOVA with Sidak's multiple comparisons tests. Held by TCRdb, this immuneACCESS table contains in-frame sequences only and omits some clones. Under half of the omission traces to an unresolved V gene where checked; the cause of the rest is unknown. The V and J calls and clone size come from that table; D and trimming were worked out from the DNA. The sample has 150,000 or so clones on record, roughly nine tenths of them singletons. 18% of the sample is held by the ten biggest clonotypes.

Including the terminal cysteine and phenylalanine, the CDR3 comprises 12 residues. Only the CDR3 portion is preserved as DNA: 36 bases, with reading frame beginning at the first base. Trimming takes 8 bases from V and 7 bases from J, and the germline ends sit 14 bases apart. What this sample's time point label stands for: baseline before first vaccination. Samples from vaccinated people were obtained from the UK trials COV001 and COV002, which included a single-blind randomized controlled phase 2/3 trial of AZD1222 (ChAdOx1 nCoV-19) in healthy adults. Trial participant PBMC samples were collected at day 0 and day 28 after the second dose for TCRbeta chain sequencing.

The sequencing used peripheral blood, collected on day 0 of AZD1222 vaccination. The V and J genes are TRBV12-3 or TRBV12-4 and TRBJ1-2; tentative D gene TRBD1, with 5 bases matching. The sequence derives from an adult in good health. The CDR3 region: CASYPGRGGYTF. The sequenced DNA: TGTGCCAGCTATCCGGGGCGGGGTGGCTACACCTTC.